This T cell receptor (beta chain) was sequenced in a study of blood T cell repertoires in COVID-19. Method: immunoSEQ multiplex PCR; TCRdb's copy keeps in-frame clones and lacks some. Of 150,000 to 200,000 clones listed, 75% to 85% are singletons. This CDR3 contains 15 residues. The V and J ends lost 5 bases and 9 bases, in that order; junction bases with no gene match: 6. From germline, CDR1 is SGHAT and CDR2 FQDESV (reference sequence). The V gene is TRBV11-1, the J gene TRBJ1-6, with TRBD1 identical over 11 bases. Input material: PBMCs or T cells enriched from blood (not recorded which). The receptor was isolated from a woman between 45 and 60 years old with acute COVID-19. CDR3 sequence: CASSPRTGGLSPLHF. The DNA for the CDR3 is TGTGCCAGCAGCCCAAGGACAGGGGGCCTTTCACCCCTCCACTTT.